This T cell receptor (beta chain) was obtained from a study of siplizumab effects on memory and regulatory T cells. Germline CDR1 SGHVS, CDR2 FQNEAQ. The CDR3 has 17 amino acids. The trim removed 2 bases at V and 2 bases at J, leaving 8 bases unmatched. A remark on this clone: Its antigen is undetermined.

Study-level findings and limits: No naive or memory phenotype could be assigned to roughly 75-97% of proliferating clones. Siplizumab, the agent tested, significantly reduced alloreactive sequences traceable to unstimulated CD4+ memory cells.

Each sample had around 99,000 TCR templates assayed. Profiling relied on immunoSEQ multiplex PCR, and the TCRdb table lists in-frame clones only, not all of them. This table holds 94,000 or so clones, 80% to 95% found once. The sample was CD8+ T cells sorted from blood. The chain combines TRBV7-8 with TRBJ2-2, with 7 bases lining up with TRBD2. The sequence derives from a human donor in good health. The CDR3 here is CASSLPLAELNTGELFF. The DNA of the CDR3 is TGTGCCAGCAGCTTACCTCTAGCGGAACTCAACACCGGGGAGCTGTTTTTT.